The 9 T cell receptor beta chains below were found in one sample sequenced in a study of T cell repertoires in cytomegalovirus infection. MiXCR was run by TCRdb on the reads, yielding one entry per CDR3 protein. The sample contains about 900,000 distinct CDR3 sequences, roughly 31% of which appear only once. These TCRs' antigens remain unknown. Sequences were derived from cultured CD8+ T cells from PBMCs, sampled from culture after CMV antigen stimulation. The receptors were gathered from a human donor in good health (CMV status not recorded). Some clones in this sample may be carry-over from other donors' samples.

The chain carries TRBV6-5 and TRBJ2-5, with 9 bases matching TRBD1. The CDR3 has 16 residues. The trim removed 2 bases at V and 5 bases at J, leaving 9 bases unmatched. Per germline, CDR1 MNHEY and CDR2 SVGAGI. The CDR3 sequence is CASSYGTGHSGETQYF. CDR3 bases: TGTGCCAGCAGTTACGGGACAGGGCACTCGGGGGAGACCCAGTACTTC.

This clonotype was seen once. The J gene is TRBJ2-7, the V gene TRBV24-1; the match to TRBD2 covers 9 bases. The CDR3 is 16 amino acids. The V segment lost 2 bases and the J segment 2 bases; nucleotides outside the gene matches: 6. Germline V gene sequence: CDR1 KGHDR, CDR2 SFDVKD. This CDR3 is CATSDWLSGGPYEQYV. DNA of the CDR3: TGTGCCACCAGTGATTGGCTTAGCGGGGGACCCTACGAGCAGTACGTC.

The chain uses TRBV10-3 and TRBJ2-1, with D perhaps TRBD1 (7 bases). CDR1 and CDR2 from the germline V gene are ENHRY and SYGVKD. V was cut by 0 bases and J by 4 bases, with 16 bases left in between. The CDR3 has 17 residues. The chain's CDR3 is CAISESVSGGRYNEQFF. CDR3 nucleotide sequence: TGTGCCATCAGTGAGTCGGTCTCAGGGGGGCGGTACAATGAGCAGTTCTTC.

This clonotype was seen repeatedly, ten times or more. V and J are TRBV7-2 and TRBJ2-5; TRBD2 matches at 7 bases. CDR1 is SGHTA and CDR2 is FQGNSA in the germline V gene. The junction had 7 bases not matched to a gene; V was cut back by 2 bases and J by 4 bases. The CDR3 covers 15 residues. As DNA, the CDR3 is TGTGCCAGCAGCTTAAGCCCCAGGGAGGGAGAGACCCAGTACTTC. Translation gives CASSLSPREGETQYF.

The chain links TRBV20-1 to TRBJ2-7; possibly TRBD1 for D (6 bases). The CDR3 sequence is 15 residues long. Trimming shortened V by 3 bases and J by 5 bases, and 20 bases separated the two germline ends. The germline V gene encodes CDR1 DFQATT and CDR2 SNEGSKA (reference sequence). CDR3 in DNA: TGCAGTGCTAGTCCAAGGGGGAAAGAGTGGAACGAGCAGTACGTC. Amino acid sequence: CSASPRGKEWNEQYV.

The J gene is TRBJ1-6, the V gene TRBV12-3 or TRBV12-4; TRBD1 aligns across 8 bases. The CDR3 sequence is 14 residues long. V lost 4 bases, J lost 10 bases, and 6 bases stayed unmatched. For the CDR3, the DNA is TGTGCCAGCAGTTCCGGACAGGGACAGTCACCCCTCCACTTT. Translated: CASSSGQGQSPLHF.

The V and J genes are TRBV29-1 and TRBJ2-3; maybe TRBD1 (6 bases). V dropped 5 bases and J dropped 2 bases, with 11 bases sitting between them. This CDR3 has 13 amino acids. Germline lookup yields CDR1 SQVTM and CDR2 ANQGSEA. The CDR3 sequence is CSVKDSNTDTQYF. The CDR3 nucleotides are TGCAGCGTTAAGGACAGCAACACAGATACGCAGTATTTT.

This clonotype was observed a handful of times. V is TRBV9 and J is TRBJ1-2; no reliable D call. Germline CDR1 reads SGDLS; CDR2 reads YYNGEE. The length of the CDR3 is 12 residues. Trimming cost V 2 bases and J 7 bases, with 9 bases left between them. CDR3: CASSVTRGGYTF. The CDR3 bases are TGTGCCAGCAGCGTGACGCGTGGTGGCTACACCTTC.

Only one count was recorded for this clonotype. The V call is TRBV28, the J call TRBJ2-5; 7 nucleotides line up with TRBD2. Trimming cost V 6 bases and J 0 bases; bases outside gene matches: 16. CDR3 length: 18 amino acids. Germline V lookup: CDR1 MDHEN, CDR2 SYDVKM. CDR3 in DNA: TGTGCCAGCAGCTACCCACTAGGGGCGGGGGAAAACCAAGAGACCCAGTACTTC. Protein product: CASSYPLGAGENQETQYF.